Sequencing of this T cell receptor beta chain was carried out in a study of CD8 T cells in Susac syndrome. A quantity of about 0.5 to 1 ug RNA underwent reverse transcription using random hexamers. With immunoSEQ multiplex PCR, TCR beta CDR3 was amplified across 54 Vbeta and 13 Jbeta. MiXCR, applied by TCRdb to the immunoSEQ multiplex PCR reads, yields one record per CDR3 protein. The data contain more than 150,000 distinct CDR3 sequences, approximately 96% of them singletons. To note about this clonotype: Its antigen is unknown.

General study points: The relatively small number of individuals in the TCR sequencing and HLA analysis was acknowledged by the study.

CDR3 length: 17 amino acids. The chain recombines TRBV21-1 with TRBJ1-2; the table assigns TRBD1, which was not confirmed against the DNA. TRBV21-1 is marked as a pseudogene. The TCR originated in a human donor with multiple sclerosis. Specimen: CD8+ T cells from PBMCs. The CDR3: CASSKKPTGRSNYGYTF. The CDR3 nucleotides are TGTGCCAGCAGCAAAAAACCGACAGGAAGATCTAACTATGGCTACACCTTC.